The clone carrying this T cell receptor (beta chain) was seen only a few times. Its target is not known. This entry belongs to a study of vaccination and CD4 T cells after COVID-19. Background on the study: For each participant, vaccination comprised two doses of either the BNT162b2 or the mRNA-1273 vaccine. Convalescent patients gave post-COVID blood a median approximately 100 days post-diagnosis, range 35 to 161.

The time point: late sampling 161 to 241 days after vaccination in three convalescent patients. Treatment defined: approximately nine-day PBMC culture with coronavirus spike peptide pools or control peptides (ViraFEST assay). Around 2 million PBMCs per well were cultured with about 10 IU/ml IL-2 and approximately 10 ug/ml peptide pools. When roughly 9 days of culture had elapsed, CD4+ T cells were isolated by negative selection. The CDR3 is 16 residues long. Unmatched junction bases numbered 8, after V lost 3 bases and J lost 4 bases. Germline loops: CDR1 SEHNR, CDR2 FQNEAQ (reference sequence). The Oncomine TCR Beta short-read assay sequenced DNA from cultured CD4+ T cells. From the PCR reads, TCRdb called clonotypes with MiXCR, one entry per CDR3 protein. Of about 25,000 distinct CDR3 sequences listed, roughly 27% are singletons.

Source: CD4+ T cells from blood, cultured in vitro, taken about 7 months after SARS-CoV-2 vaccination. The rearrangement joins TRBV7-9 to TRBJ2-5, with TRBD2 matching over 10 bases. This sequence originates from a human donor who had recovered from COVID-19. The CDR3 DNA sequence: TGTGCCAGCAGCTTTGCAGCGGGAGGGGCAGTAGAGACCCAGTACTTC. It translates to CASSFAAGGAVETQYF. Full variable domain (outside the CDR3, taken from reference TRBV7-9 and TRBJ2-5): DTGVSQNPRHKITKRGQNVTFRCDPISEHNRLYWYRQTLGQGPEFLTYFQNEAQLEKSRLLSDRFSAERPKGSFSTLEIQRTEQGDSAMYLCASSFAAGGAVETQYFGPGTRLLVL.